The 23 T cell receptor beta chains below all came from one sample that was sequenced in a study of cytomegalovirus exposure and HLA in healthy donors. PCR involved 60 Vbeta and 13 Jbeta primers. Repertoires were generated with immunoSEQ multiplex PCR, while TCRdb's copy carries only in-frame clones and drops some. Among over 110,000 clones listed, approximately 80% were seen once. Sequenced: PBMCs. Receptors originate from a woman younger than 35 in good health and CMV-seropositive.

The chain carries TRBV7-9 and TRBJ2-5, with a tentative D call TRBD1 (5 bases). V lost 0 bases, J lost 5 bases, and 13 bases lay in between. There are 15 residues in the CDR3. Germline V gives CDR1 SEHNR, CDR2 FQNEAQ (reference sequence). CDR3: CASSLAPQARETQYF. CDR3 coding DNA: TGTGCCAGCAGCTTAGCGCCACAGGCTCGCGAGACCCAGTACTTC.

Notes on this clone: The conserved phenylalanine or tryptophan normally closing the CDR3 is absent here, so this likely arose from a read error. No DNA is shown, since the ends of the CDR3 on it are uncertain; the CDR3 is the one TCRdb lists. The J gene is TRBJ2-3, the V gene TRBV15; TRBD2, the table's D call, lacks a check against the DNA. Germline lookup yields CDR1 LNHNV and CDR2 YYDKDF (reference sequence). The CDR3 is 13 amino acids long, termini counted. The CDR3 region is CATSRANPRRGGL.

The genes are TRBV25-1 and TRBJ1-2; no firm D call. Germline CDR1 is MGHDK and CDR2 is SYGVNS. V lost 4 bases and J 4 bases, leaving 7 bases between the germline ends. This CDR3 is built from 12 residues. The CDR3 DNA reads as TGTGCCAGCAGTGTTGACACCTATGGCTACACCTTC. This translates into CASSVDTYGYTF.

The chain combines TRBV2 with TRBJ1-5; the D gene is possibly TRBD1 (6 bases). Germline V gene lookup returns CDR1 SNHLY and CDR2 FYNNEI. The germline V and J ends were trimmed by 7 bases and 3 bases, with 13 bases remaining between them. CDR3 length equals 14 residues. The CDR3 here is CASTEGGVNQPQHF. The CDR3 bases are TGTGCCAGCACCGAGGGGGGGGTCAATCAGCCCCAGCATTTT.

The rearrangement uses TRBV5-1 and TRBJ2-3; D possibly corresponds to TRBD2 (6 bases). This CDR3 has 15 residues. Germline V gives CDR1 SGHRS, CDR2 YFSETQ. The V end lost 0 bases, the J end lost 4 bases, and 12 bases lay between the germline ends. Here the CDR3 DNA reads TGCGCCAGCAGCTTGGGGGGGGTGTGGGCAGATACGCAGTATTTT. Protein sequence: CASSLGGVWADTQYF.

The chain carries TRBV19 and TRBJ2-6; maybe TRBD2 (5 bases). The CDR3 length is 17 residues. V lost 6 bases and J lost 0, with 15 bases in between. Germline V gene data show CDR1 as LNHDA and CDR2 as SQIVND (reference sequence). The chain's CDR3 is CASRNGGRGSGANVLTF. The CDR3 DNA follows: TGTGCCAGTAGAAATGGAGGCAGAGGCTCTGGGGCCAACGTCCTGACTTTC.

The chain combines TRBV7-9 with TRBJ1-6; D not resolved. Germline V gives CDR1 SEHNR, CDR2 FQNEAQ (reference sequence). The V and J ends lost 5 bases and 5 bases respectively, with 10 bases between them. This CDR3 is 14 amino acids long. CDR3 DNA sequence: TGTGCCAGCAGCCAGTTGCGGGATAATTCACCCCTCCACTTT. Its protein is CASSQLRDNSPLHF.

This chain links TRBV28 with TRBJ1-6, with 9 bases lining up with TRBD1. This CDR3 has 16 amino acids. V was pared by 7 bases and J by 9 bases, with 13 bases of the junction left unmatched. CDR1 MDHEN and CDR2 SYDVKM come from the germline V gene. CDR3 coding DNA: TGTGCCAGCAATGAACCGGGACAGGGTTTGGGTTCACCCCTCCACTTT. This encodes CASNEPGQGLGSPLHF.

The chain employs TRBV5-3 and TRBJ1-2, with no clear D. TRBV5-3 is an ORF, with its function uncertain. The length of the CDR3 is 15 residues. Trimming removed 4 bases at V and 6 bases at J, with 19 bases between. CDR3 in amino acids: CARSNSDGKEDGYTF. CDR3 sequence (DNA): TGTGCCAGAAGCAACAGTGACGGGAAGGAGGATGGCTACACCTTC.

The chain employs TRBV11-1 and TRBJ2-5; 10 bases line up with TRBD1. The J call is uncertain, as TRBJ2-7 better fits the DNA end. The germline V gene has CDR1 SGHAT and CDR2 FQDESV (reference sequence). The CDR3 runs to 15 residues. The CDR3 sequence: CASSDTRDRGYEQYF. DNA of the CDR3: TGTGCCAGCAGCGACACCCGGGACAGGGGATACGAGCAGTACTTC.

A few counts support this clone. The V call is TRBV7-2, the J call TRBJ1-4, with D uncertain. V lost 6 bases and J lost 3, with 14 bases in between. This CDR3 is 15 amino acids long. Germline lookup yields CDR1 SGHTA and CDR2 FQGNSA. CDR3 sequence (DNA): TGTGCCAGCAGTAGGATCGCGGGTTCTAATGAAAAACTGTTTTTT. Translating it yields CASSRIAGSNEKLFF. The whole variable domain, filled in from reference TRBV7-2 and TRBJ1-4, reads GAGVSQSPSNKVTEKGKDVELRCDPISGHTALYWYRQSLGQGLEFLIYFQGNSAPDKSGLPSDRFSAERTGGSVSTLTIQRTQQEDSAVYLCASSRIAGSNEKLFFGSGTQLSVL.

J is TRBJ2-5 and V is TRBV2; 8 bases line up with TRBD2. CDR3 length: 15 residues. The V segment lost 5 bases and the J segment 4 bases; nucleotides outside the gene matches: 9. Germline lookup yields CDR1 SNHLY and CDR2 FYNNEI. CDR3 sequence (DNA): TGTGCCAGCAGTACGGGACTAGGCGTGGCAGAGACCCAGTACTTC. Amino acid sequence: CASSTGLGVAETQYF. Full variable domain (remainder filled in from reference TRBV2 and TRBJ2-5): EPEVTQTPSHQVTQMGQEVILRCVPISNHLYFYWYRQILGQKVEFLVSFYNNEISEKSEIFDDQFSVERPDGSNFTLKIRSTKLEDSAMYFCASSTGLGVAETQYFGPGTRLLVL.

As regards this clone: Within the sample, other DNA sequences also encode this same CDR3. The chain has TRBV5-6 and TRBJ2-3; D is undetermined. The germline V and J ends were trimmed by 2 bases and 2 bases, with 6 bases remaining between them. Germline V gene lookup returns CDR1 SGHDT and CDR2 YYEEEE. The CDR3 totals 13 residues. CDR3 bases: TGTGCCAGCAGCTTACAAGACACAGATACGCAGTATTTT. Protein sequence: CASSLQDTDTQYF.

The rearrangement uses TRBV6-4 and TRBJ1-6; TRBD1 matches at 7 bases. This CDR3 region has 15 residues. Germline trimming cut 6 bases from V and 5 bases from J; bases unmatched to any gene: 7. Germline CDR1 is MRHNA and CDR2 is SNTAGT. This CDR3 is CASRLHGQDNSPLHF. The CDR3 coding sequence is TGTGCCAGCAGACTCCATGGACAGGATAATTCACCCCTCCACTTT.

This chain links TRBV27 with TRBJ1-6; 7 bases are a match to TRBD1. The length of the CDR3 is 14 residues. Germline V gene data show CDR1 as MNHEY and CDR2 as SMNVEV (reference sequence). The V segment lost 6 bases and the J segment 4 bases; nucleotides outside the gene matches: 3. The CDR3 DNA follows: TGTGCCAGCAGAACGACAGGGTATAATTCACCCCTCCACTTT. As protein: CASRTTGYNSPLHF.

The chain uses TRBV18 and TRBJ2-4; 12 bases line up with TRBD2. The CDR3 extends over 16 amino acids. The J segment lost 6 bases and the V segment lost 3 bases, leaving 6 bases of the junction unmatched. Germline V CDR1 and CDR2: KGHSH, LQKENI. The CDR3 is CASSPQTSGGRNIQYF. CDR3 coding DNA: TGTGCCAGCTCACCCCAGACTAGCGGGGGAAGAAACATTCAGTACTTC. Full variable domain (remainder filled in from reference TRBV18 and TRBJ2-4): NAGVMQNPRHLVRRRGQEARLRCSPMKGHSHVYWYRQLPEEGLKFMVYLQKENIIDESGMPKERFSAEFPKEGPSILRIQQVVRGDSAAYFCASSPQTSGGRNIQYFGAGTRLSVL.

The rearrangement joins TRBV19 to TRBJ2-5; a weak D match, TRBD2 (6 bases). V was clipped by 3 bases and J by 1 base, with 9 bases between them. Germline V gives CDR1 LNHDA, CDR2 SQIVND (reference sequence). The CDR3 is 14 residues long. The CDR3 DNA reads TGTGCCAGTAGTATTGGAGGGGTCCAAGAGACCCAGTACTTC. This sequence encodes CASSIGGVQETQYF.

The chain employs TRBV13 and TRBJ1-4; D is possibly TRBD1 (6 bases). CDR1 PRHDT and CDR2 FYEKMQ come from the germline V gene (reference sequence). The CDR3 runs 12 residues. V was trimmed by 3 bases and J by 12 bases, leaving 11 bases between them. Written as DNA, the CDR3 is TGTGCCAGCAGCTTCTATAAGGGGGAACTGTTTTTT. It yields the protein CASSFYKGELFF.

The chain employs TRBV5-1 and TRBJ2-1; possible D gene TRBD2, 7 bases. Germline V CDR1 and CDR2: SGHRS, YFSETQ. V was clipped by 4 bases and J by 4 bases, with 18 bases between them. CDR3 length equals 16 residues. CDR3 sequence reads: CASSPGGGGRYNEQFF. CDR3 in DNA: TGCGCCAGCAGCCCGGGGGGCGGGGGCCGGTACAATGAGCAGTTCTTC.

CDR3 DNA: TGTGCCATCGATACAGAGTACGAGCAGTACTTC. This gives the protein CAIDTEYEQYF. The rearrangement links TRBV6-1 to TRBJ2-7; D ambiguous. The CDR3 has 11 amino acids. V shed 10 bases and J shed 4 bases, with 11 bases lying between them. Germline V gene data show CDR1 as MNHNS and CDR2 as SASEGT.

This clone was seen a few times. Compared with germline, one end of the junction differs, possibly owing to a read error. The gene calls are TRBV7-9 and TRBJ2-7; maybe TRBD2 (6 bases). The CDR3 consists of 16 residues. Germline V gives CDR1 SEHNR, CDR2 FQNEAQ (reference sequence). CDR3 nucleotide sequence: TGTTCCAGCAGCTCGGAGGGGCGGAGGGGTGGAAACGAGCAGTACTTC. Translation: CSSSSEGRRGGNEQYF.

The CDR3 protein is CASSFQGATNEKLFF. The CDR3 nucleotides are TGTGCCAGCAGCTTCCAGGGGGCGACTAATGAAAAACTGTTTTTT. This chain uses TRBV11-2 with TRBJ1-4; 8 nucleotides align to TRBD1. The germline CDR1 and CDR2 sequences are SGHAT and FQNNGV. V gave up 3 bases and J gave up 2 bases; unmatched junction bases: 2. The CDR3 runs 15 residues.

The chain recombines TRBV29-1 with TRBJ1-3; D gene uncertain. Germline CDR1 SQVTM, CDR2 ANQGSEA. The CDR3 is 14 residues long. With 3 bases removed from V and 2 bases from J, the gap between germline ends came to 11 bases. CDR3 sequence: CSVDKTGTGNTIYF. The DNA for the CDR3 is TGCAGCGTTGACAAGACGGGAACTGGAAACACCATATATTTT.